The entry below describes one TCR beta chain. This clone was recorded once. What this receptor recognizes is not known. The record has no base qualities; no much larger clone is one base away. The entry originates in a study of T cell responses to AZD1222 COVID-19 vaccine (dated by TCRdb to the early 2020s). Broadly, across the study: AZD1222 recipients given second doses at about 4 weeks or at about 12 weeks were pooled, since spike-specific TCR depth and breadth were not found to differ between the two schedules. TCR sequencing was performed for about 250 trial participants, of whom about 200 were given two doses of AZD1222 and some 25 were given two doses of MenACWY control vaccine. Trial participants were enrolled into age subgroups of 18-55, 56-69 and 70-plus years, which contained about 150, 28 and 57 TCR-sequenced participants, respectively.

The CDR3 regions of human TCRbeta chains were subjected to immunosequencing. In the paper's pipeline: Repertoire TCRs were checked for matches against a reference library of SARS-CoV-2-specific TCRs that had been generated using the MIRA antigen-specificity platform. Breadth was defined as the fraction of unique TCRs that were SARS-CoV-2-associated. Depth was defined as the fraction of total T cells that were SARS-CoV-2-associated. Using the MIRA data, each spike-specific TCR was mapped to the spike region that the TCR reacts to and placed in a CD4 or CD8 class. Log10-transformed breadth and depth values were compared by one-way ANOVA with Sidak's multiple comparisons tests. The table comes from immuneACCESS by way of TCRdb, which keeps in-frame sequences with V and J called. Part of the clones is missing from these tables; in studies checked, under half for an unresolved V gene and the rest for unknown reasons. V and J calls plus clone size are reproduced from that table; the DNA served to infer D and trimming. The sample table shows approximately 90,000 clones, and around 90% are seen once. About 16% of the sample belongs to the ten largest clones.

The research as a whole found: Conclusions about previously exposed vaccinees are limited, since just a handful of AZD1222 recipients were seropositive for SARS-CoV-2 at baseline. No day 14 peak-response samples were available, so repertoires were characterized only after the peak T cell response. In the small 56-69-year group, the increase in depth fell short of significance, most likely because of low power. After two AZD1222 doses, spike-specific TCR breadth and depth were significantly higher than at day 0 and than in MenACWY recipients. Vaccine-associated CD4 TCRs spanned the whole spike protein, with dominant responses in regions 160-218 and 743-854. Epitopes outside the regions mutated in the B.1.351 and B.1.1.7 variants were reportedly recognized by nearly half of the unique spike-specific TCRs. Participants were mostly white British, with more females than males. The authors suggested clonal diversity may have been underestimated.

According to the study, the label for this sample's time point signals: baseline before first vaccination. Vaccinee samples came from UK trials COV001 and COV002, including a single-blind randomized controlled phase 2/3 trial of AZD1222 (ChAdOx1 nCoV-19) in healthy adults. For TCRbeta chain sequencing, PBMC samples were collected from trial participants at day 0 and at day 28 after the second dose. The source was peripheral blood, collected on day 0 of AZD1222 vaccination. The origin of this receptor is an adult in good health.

The nucleotides read TGTGCCAGCGCTGCGGGCCCCTCCTACAATGAGCAGTTCTTC. It encodes CASAAGPSYNEQFF. Here the chain combines TRBV6-5 and TRBJ2-1, with a weak D call of TRBD2 (5 bases match). CDR1 and CDR2, per the germline V gene, are MNHEY and SVGAGI. Spanning cysteine to phenylalanine, the CDR3 consists of 14 amino acids. The kept DNA is CDR3 alone, 42 bases in frame from the first base. V was cut back by 8 bases and J by 0 bases, leaving a gap of 11 bases between them.